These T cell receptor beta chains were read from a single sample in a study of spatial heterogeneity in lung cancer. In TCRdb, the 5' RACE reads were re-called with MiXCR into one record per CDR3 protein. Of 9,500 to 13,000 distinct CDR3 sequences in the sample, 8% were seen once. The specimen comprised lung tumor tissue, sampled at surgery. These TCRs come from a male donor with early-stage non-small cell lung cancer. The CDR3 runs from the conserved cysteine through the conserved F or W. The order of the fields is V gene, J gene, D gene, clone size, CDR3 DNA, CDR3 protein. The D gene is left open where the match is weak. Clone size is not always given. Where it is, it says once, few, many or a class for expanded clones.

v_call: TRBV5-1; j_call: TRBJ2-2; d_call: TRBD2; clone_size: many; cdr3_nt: TGCGCCAGCAGCTCTGGGGCAGCGGGGACGAACACCGGGGAGCTGTTTTTT; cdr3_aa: CASSSGAAGTNTGELFF
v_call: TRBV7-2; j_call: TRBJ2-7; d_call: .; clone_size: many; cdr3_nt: TGTGCCAGCAGCTTAGAGGTAGCGAACGAGCAGTACTTC; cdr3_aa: CASSLEVANEQYF
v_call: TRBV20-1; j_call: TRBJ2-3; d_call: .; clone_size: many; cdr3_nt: TGCAGTGCTGCCCCCGGGGCCACAGATACGCAGTATTTT; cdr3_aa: CSAAPGATDTQYF
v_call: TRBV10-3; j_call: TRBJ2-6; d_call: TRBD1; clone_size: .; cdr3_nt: TGTGCCATCAGTAGGGACAGGGGGAGCTCTGGGGCCAACGTCCTGACTTTC; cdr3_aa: CAISRDRGSSGANVLTF
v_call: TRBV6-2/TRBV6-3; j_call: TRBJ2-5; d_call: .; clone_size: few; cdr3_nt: TGTGCCAGCAGCGGGACCCCCGGGGCGACCCAGTACTTC; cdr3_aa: CASSGTPGATQYF
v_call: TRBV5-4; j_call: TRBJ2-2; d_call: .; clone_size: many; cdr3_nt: TGTGCCAGCAGCTTGGATATCGAAACCGGGGAGCTGTTTTTT; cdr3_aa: CASSLDIETGELFF
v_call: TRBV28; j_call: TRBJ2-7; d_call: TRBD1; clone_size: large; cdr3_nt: TGTGCCAGCAGACCTGACAGGGTCGACGAGCAGTACTTC; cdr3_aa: CASRPDRVDEQYF
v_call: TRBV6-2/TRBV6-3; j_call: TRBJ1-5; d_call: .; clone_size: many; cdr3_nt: TGTGCCAGCAGTTCAGCCGGGGCAGGGAATCAGCCCCAGCATTTT; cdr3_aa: CASSSAGAGNQPQHF
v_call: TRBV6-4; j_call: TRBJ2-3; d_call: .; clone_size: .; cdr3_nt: TGTGCCAGCAGTGACTCGGGCTACCGAAGCACAGATACGCAGTATTTT; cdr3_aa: CASSDSGYRSTDTQYF
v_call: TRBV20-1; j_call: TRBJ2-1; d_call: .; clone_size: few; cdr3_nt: TGCAGTGCTAGTAGCACTGAGCAGTTCTTC; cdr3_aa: CSASSTEQFF
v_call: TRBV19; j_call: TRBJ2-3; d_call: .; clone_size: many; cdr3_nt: TGTGCCAGTAGGCGTCGTGGGGGCACAGATACGCAGTATTTT; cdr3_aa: CASRRRGGTDTQYF
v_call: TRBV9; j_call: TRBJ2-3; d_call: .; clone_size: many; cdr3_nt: TGTGCCAGCAGCTTAGGGGACGGAGGCCCATTCACAGATACGCAGTATTTT; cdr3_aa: CASSLGDGGPFTDTQYF
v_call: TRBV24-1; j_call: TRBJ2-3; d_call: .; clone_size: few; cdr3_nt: TGTGCCACCAGTGTCGGAGGAGTACATAGCGATACGCAGTATTTT; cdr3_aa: CATSVGGVHSDTQYF
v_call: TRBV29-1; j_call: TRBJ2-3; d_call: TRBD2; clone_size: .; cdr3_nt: TGCTGCGTTTGGGGAGGGACTAGCATAAGCACAGATACGCAGTATTTT; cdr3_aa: CCVWGGTSISTDTQYF
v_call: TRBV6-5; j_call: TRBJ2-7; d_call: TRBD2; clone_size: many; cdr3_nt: TGTGCCAGCAGTCAACCGGGACTAGGCTACGAGCAGTACTTC; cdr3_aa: CASSQPGLGYEQYF
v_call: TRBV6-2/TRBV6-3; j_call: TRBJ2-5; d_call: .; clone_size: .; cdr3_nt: TGTGCCAGCTGTTGCCGACAGGCCTTACAAGAGACCCAGTACTTC; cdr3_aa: CASCCRQALQETQYF
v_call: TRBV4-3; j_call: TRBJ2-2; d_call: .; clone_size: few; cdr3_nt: TGCGCCAGCAGCCAAGATCGGTATTCCGGGGAGCTGTTTTTT; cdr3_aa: CASSQDRYSGELFF
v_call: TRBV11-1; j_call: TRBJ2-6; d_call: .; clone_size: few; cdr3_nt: TGTGCCAGCAGCGCAACAGGTGGAAGCTCTGGGGCCAACGTCCTGACTTTC; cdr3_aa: CASSATGGSSGANVLTF
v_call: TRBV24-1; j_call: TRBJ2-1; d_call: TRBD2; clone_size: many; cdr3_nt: TGTGCCACCAGTGATCGGACTAGCGGGACCTACAATGAGCAGTTCTTC; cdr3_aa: CATSDRTSGTYNEQFF
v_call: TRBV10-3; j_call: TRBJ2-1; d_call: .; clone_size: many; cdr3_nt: TGTGCCATCAGTGAGAACGGGGGCAGGGGGGAGTTCTTC; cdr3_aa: CAISENGGRGEFF
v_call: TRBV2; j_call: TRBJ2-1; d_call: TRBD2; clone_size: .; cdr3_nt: TGTGCCAGCAGGGGACTAGCGGACCAGGGGGAGCAGTTCTTC; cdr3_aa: CASRGLADQGEQFF
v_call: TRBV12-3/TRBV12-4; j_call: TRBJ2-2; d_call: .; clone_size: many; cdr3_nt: TGTGCCAGCAGTTGGGGGATCGCGAACACCGGGGAGCTGTTTTTT; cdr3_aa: CASSWGIANTGELFF
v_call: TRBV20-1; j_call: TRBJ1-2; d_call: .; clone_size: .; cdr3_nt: TGCAGTGCTAGAGATCGGCGTGATATCAACTATGGCTACACCTTC; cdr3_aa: CSARDRRDINYGYTF
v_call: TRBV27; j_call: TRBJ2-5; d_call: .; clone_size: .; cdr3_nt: TGTGCCAGCAGTTTGGCGGTAGGGTACCAAGAGACCCAGTACTTC; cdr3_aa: CASSLAVGYQETQYF
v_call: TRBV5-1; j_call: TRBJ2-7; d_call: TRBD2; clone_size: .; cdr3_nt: TGCGCCAGCGGATCTGGGAGGGAGGTCGACGAGCAGTACTTC; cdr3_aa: CASGSGREVDEQYF
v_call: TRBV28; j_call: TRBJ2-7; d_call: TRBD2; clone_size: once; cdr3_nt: TGTGCCAGCAGTTTTTCGGCTAGCGGGCGGTACGAGCAGTACTTC; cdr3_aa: CASSFSASGRYEQYF
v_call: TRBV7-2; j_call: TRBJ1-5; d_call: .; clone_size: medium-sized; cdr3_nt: TGTGCCAGCAGCTTAGCCCCGGATCAGCCCCAGCATTTT; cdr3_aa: CASSLAPDQPQHF
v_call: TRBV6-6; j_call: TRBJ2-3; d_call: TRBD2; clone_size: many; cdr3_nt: TGTGCCAGCAGTTATTCCGGACTAGCGGGGGGAGGAGATACGCAGTATTTT; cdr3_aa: CASSYSGLAGGGDTQYF
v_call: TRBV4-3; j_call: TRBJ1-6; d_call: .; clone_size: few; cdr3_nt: TGCGCCAGCAGCCAAGAGGCAGGAATGTATAATTCACCCCTCCACTTT; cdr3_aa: CASSQEAGMYNSPLHF
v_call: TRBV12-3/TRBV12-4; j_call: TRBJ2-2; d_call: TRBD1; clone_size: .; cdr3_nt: TGTGCCAGCAGTCACGACAGGGCCGGGGAGCTGTTTTTT; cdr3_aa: CASSHDRAGELFF
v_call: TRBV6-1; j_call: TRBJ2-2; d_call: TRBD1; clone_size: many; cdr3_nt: TGTGCCAGCAGGAAACAGGGGTCGGGCACCGGGGAGCTGTTTTTT; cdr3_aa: CASRKQGSGTGELFF
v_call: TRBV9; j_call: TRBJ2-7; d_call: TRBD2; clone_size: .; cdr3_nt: TGTGCCAGCAGCGCACAACCGGGACTAGCGGATTACGAGCAGTACTTC; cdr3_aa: CASSAQPGLADYEQYF
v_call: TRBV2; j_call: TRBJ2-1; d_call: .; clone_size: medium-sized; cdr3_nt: TGTGCCAGCTCCCAGTTGTTCAATGAGCAGTTCTTC; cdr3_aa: CASSQLFNEQFF
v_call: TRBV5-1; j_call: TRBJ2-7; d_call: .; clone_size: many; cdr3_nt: TGCGCCAGCAGCTTGGACAGGGCCCGGAGCTCCTACGAGCAGTACTTC; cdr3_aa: CASSLDRARSSYEQYF
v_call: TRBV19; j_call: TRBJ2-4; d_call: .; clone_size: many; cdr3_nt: TGTGCCTCCCCAGGAGGGCAAGGGGATCAGTACTTC; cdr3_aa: CASPGGQGDQYF
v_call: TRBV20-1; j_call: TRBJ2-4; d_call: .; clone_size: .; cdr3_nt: TGCAGTGCTGGAGGGGCGGGGAAGGAATTTTACATTCAGTACTTC; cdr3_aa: CSAGGAGKEFYIQYF
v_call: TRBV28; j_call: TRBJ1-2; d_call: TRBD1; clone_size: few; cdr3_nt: TGTGCCAGCAGTTTAGACGGCAGGGGGCGAGGCTACACCTTC; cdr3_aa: CASSLDGRGRGYTF
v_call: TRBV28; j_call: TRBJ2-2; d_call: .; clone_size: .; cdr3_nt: TGTGCCAGCAGATACACCGGGGAGCTGTTTTTT; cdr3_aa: CASRYTGELFF
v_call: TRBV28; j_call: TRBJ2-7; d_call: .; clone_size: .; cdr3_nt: TGTGCCAGCAGTTTACCGGGACGGAGCTCCTACGAGCAGTACTTC; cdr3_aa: CASSLPGRSSYEQYF
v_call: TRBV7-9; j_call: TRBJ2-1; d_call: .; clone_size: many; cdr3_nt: TGTGCCAGCACAAAAACCGGGGGAGGCGGCTACAATGAGCAGTTCTTC; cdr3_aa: CASTKTGGGGYNEQFF
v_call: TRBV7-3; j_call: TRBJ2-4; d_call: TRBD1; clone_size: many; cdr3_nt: TGTGCCAGCTCACAGGGGGCTGAGAACATTCAGTACTTC; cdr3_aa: CASSQGAENIQYF
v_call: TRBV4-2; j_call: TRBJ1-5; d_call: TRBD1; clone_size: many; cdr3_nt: TGTGCCAGCGCATCAGGGGGGCAATCCAATCAGCCCCAGCATTTT; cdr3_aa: CASASGGQSNQPQHF
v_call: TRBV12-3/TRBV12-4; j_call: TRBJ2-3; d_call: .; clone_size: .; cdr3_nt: TGTGCCAGCAGTTTCGGGGGGCAGAAAGATACGCAGTATTTT; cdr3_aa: CASSFGGQKDTQYF
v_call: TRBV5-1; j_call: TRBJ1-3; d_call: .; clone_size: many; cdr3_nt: TGCGCCAGCAGCCTGGGACCTAGCTCTGGAAACACCATATATTTT; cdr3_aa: CASSLGPSSGNTIYF
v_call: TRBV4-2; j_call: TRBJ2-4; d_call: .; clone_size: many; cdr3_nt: TGTGCCAGCAGCCAAGACCCTGGGTTCATTCTAGCCAAAAACATTCAGTACTTC; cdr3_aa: CASSQDPGFILAKNIQYF
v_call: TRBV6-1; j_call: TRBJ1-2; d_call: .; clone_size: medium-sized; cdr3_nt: TGTGCCAGCAGTGAAGCGCAGGGAAGCTATGGCTACACCTTC; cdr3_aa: CASSEAQGSYGYTF
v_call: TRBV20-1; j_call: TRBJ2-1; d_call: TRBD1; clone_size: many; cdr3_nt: TGCAGTGCTGGATTAGACAGGGGGATTGATGAGCAGTTCTTC; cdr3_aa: CSAGLDRGIDEQFF